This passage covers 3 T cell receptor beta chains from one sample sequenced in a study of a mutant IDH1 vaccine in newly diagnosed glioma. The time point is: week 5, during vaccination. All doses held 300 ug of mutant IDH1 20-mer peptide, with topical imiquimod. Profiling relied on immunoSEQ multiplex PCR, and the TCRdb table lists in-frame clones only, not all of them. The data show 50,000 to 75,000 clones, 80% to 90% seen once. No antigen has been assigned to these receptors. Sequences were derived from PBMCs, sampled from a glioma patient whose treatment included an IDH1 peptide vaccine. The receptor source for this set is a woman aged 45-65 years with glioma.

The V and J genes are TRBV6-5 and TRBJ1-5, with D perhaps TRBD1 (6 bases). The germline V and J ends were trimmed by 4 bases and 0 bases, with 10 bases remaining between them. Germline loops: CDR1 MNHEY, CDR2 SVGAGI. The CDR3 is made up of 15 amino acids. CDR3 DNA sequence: TGTGCCAGCAGTTCCGACAGGTATAGCAATCAGCCCCAGCATTTT. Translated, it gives CASSSDRYSNQPQHF.

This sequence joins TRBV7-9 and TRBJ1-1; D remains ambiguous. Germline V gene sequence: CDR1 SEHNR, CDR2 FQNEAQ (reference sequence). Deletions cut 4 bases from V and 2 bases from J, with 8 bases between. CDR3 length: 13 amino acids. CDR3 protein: CASSYRINTEAFF. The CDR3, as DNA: TGTGCCAGCAGCTACCGGATTAACACTGAAGCTTTCTTT.

The CDR3 nucleotides read TGTGCCAGTAGTATACACAGCCGCTCCTCTGGAAACACCATATATTTT. Protein product: CASSIHSRSSGNTIYF. The chain carries TRBV19 and TRBJ1-3; no clear D. Trimming took 2 bases from V and 0 from J, leaving 11 bases between them. The CDR3 sequence is 16 residues long. Germline loops: CDR1 LNHDA, CDR2 SQIVND (reference sequence).